The 9 T cell receptor beta chains presented below share a single source sample, sequenced in a study of T cell changes during pregnancy in multiple sclerosis. Sequencing used immunoSEQ multiplex PCR; TCRdb keeps in-frame clones, though not all of them. The sample shows tens of thousands of clones, 70% to 90% of them seen only once. The sample in question was CD8+ T cells from peripheral blood mononuclear cells, obtained in the third trimester of pregnancy. These receptors all come from a female donor with multiple sclerosis, enrolled in a pregnancy study.

J is TRBJ2-1 and V is TRBV5-4; D possibly corresponds to TRBD2 (6 bases). The CDR3 is made up of 17 amino acids. Germline CDR1 reads SGHNT; CDR2 reads YYREEE (reference sequence). V was clipped by 0 bases and J by 7 bases, with 20 bases between them. The CDR3 bases are TGTGCCAGCAGCTTGGCCAAGGGAACGGGACTGGGTAATGAGCAGTTCTTC. It translates to CASSLAKGTGLGNEQFF.

The gene calls are TRBV9 and TRBJ1-2, with TRBD1 identical over 9 bases. V was pared by 3 bases and J by 8 bases, with 2 bases of the junction left unmatched. The CDR3 extends over 12 amino acids. Per germline, CDR1 SGDLS and CDR2 YYNGEE. The CDR3: CASSGTGDGYTF. The CDR3 DNA follows: TGTGCCAGCAGCGGGACAGGGGACGGCTACACCTTC.

The chain recombines TRBV5-6 with TRBJ2-7; tentatively, D is TRBD2 (7 bases). Germline assignment: CDR1 SGHDT and CDR2 YYEEEE. CDR3 length: 15 residues. V shed 0 bases and J shed 2 bases, with 12 bases lying between them. The CDR3 loop is CASSLAGGPPYEQYF. The CDR3 DNA reads as TGTGCCAGCAGCTTGGCCGGGGGGCCCCCCTACGAGCAGTACTTC.

This chain links TRBV27 with TRBJ2-5; TRBD1 matches at 10 bases. V gave up 0 bases and J gave up 5 bases; unmatched junction bases: 9. The CDR3 is 17 amino acids. Germline loops: CDR1 MNHEY, CDR2 SMNVEV (reference sequence). CDR3 bases: TGTGCCAGCAGTTTATCTTTTGGGGACAGGGGAGGCGAGACCCAGTACTTC. This translates into CASSLSFGDRGGETQYF.

CDR3 sequence: CASSQGGRGQETQYF. The CDR3 DNA reads TGCGCCAGCAGCCAAGGGGGAAGGGGGCAAGAGACCCAGTACTTC. This rearrangement joins TRBV4-1 to TRBJ2-5; tentative D call: TRBD1 (6 bases). Trimming shortened V by 1 base and J by 2 bases, and 11 bases separated the two germline ends. The CDR3 spans 15 residues. The germline V gene has CDR1 MGHRA and CDR2 YSYEKL.

A single count supports this clone. The rearrangement joins TRBV11-3 to TRBJ1-2; the D gene is possibly TRBD1 (6 bases). V was shortened by 6 bases and J by 6 bases, with 17 bases between the two germline ends. The germline V gene encodes CDR1 SGHNT and CDR2 YENEEA. The CDR3 runs to 14 residues. The DNA for the CDR3 is TGTGCCAGCAGGGACGTGGGGGCAGGTAATGGCTACACCTTC. This translates into CASRDVGAGNGYTF.

The chain is built from TRBV7-2 and TRBJ2-7; possible D gene TRBD1, 6 bases. V was pared by 2 bases and J by 4 bases, with 15 bases between. The length of the CDR3 is 15 residues. CDR1 SGHTA and CDR2 FQGNSA come from the germline V gene. CDR3 protein: CASSLTPGTTYEQYF. CDR3 nucleotide sequence: TGTGCCAGCAGCTTAACTCCAGGGACAACTTACGAGCAGTACTTC.

In its sample, this clone ranks as medium-sized (0.01 to 0.1%). The CDR3 sequence is CATSRDPTGVETQYF. CDR3 in DNA: TGTGCCACCAGCAGAGACCCCACAGGGGTAGAGACCCAGTACTTC. The chain carries TRBV15 and TRBJ2-5, with TRBD1 identical over 7 bases. V shed 0 bases, J shed 4 bases, and the junction held 5 bases outside the gene matches. The CDR3 has 15 residues. The germline CDR1 and CDR2 sequences are LNHNV and YYDKDF (reference sequence).

This sequence joins TRBV7-2 and TRBJ1-1; D is uncertain. The ends were cut back, 6 bases at V and 6 bases at J, with 20 bases in the middle. CDR1 SGHTA and CDR2 FQGNSA come from the germline V gene. The CDR3 is 15 amino acids. This chain's CDR3 is CASSHPSRAVPEAFF. The CDR3 nucleotides are TGTGCCAGCAGTCACCCGTCCCGAGCGGTCCCTGAAGCTTTCTTT.